These 28 T cell receptor beta chains share one sample of origin, sequenced in a study of vaccination and CD4 T cells after COVID-19. Cultured CD4+ T cells had their DNA profiled by the Oncomine TCR Beta short-read assay. One entry per CDR3 protein results from TCRdb running MiXCR on the PCR reads. The sample yields over 15,000 distinct CDR3 sequences, about three quarters seen once. Treatment here: approximately 11-day PBMC culture with coronavirus spike peptide pools or control peptides (ViraFEST assay). Their cognate antigens are unknown. Sequenced here: CD4+ T cells from blood, cultured in vitro, sampled after SARS-CoV-2 vaccination. These receptors originate from a human donor who received a COVID-19 vaccine.

This clonotype showed up just once. The gene calls are TRBV20-1 and TRBJ1-2; no firm D call. The CDR3 contains 9 residues. V was trimmed by 7 bases and J by 4 bases, leaving 4 bases between them. Per germline, CDR1 DFQATT and CDR2 SNEGSKA (reference sequence). CDR3 loop: CSGPYGYTF. The DNA for the CDR3 is TGCAGTGGGCCCTATGGCTACACCTTC.

V gene TRBV27 combines with J gene TRBJ1-2; D unresolved. The V and J ends lost 3 bases and 7 bases respectively, with 24 bases between them. Germline lookup yields CDR1 MNHEY and CDR2 SMNVEV (reference sequence). CDR3 size: 17 residues. The DNA of the CDR3 is TGTGCCAGCAGTTTGAGGTTTCATGTCGAGATGGTTAGTGGCTACACCTTC. Translated: CASSLRFHVEMVSGYTF.

The genes are TRBV19 and TRBJ1-4; 8 nucleotides agree with TRBD1. The germline V gene has CDR1 LNHDA and CDR2 SQIVND (reference sequence). The CDR3 extends over 15 amino acids. V gave up 5 bases and J gave up 1 base; unmatched junction bases: 3. The DNA of the CDR3 is TGTGCCAGTAGTCGAACAGGGGGAACTAATGAAAAACTGTTTTTT. This encodes CASSRTGGTNEKLFF.

The rearrangement links TRBV30 to TRBJ2-1; perhaps TRBD2 as D (6 bases). V was cut by 0 bases and J by 9 bases, with 15 bases left in between. The CDR3 runs to 14 residues. From germline, CDR1 is GTSNPN and CDR2 SVGIG (reference sequence). This CDR3 reads CAWSVGGAWGEQFF. The CDR3 region has the DNA TGTGCCTGGAGTGTCGGCGGGGCTTGGGGTGAGCAGTTCTTC.

The chain recombines TRBV7-9 with TRBJ1-6; 10 bases are a match to TRBD1. Germline V gene data show CDR1 as SEHNR and CDR2 as FQNEAQ (reference sequence). CDR3 length: 15 residues. With 5 bases clipped from V and 9 bases from J, the junction kept 7 bases outside the gene matches. This CDR3 reads CASSTGTGVTSPLHF. The CDR3 DNA sequence: TGTGCCAGCAGCACCGGGACAGGGGTAACTTCACCCCTCCACTTT. The full variable domain, in which reference TRBV7-9 and TRBJ1-6 provide the parts outside the CDR3, is DTGVSQNPRHKITKRGQNVTFRCDPISEHNRLYWYRQTLGQGPEFLTYFQNEAQLEKSRLLSDRFSAERPKGSFSTLEIQRTEQGDSAMYLCASSTGTGVTSPLHFGNGTRLTVT.

This clonotype showed up just once. This rearrangement joins TRBV7-2 to TRBJ1-4; D not resolved. V lost 1 base, J lost 4 bases, and 10 bases lay in between. Germline V gene data show CDR1 as SGHTA and CDR2 as FQGNSA. CDR3 size: 15 residues. CDR3 residues: CASSLGGRINEKLFF. The CDR3 DNA follows: TGTGCCAGCAGCTTAGGAGGCCGGATTAATGAAAAACTGTTTTTT. The full variable domain, completed using reference TRBV7-2 and TRBJ1-4, is GAGVSQSPSNKVTEKGKDVELRCDPISGHTALYWYRQSLGQGLEFLIYFQGNSAPDKSGLPSDRFSAERTGGSVSTLTIQRTQQEDSAVYLCASSLGGRINEKLFFGSGTQLSVL.

In this sample, this clonotype turned up a few times. The chain joins TRBV20-1 to TRBJ1-5, with D possibly matching TRBD1 (5 bases). V was cut by 4 bases and J by 4 bases, with 8 bases left in between. The germline CDR1 and CDR2 sequences are DFQATT and SNEGSKA (reference sequence). The CDR3 extends over 12 amino acids. The CDR3 protein is CSANGGNQPQHF. As DNA, the CDR3 is TGCAGTGCTAACGGGGGGAATCAGCCCCAGCATTTT.

The chain couples TRBV30 to TRBJ2-5; the match to TRBD1 covers 9 bases. The germline CDR1 and CDR2 sequences are GTSNPN and SVGIG (reference sequence). The J segment lost 2 bases and the V segment lost 0 bases, leaving 7 bases of the junction unmatched. This CDR3 is 16 amino acids long. The CDR3 here is CAWSVLLGTGQETQYF. For the CDR3, the DNA is TGTGCCTGGAGTGTACTATTAGGGACAGGGCAAGAGACCCAGTACTTC. Variable domain in full (rest from reference TRBV30 and TRBJ2-5): SQTIHQWPATLVQPVGSPLSLECTVEGTSNPNLYWYRQAAGRGLQLLFYSVGIGQISSEVPQNLSASRPQDRQFILSSKKLLLSDSGFYLCAWSVLLGTGQETQYFGPGTRLLVL.

The chain employs TRBV24-1 and TRBJ1-2; D remains unclear. CDR3 size: 12 residues. Germline loops: CDR1 KGHDR, CDR2 SFDVKD. Trimming shortened V by 4 bases and J by 6 bases, and 8 bases separated the two germline ends. CDR3 loop: CATSDRGDGYTF. DNA for the CDR3: TGTGCCACCAGTGACCGCGGGGATGGCTACACCTTC.

CDR3 protein: CASSLGPGLAKPNPYEQYF. The CDR3 nucleotides are TGTGCCAGCAGTCTAGGGCCGGGACTAGCTAAACCGAACCCCTACGAGCAGTACTTC. The V and J genes are TRBV27 and TRBJ2-7; 9 nucleotides align to TRBD2. V lost 5 bases, J lost 2 bases, and 19 bases stayed unmatched. The CDR3 is made up of 19 amino acids. CDR1 and CDR2 (germline): MNHEY, SMNVEV (reference sequence).

This chain uses TRBV20-1 with TRBJ2-1; 8 bases align to TRBD2. Germline V gene lookup returns CDR1 DFQATT and CDR2 SNEGSKA (reference sequence). Trimming cost V 0 bases and J 0 bases; bases outside gene matches: 10. The CDR3 runs to 18 residues. CDR3 residues: CSAREGASGWSSYNEQFF. DNA for the CDR3: TGCAGTGCTAGAGAAGGGGCTAGCGGGTGGAGCTCCTACAATGAGCAGTTCTTC.

V gene TRBV2 combines with J gene TRBJ1-5; possible D gene TRBD1, 6 bases. Germline-derived CDR1 and CDR2 are SNHLY and FYNNEI. V was pared by 8 bases and J by 7 bases, with 15 bases between. The CDR3 consists of 13 residues. CDR3 coding DNA: TGTGCCAGCGGGCAGGGGAAATTACAGCCCCAGCATTTT. This codes for CASGQGKLQPQHF. Supplemented by reference TRBV2 and TRBJ1-5, the full variable domain reads EPEVTQTPSHQVTQMGQEVILRCVPISNHLYFYWYRQILGQKVEFLVSFYNNEISEKSEIFDDQFSVERPDGSNFTLKIRSTKLEDSAMYFCASGQGKLQPQHFGDGTRLSIL.

This clonotype occurred once. J is TRBJ1-1 and V is TRBV7-2; perhaps TRBD1 as D (5 bases). V lost 1 base, J lost 0 bases, and 15 bases lay in between. Germline V lookup: CDR1 SGHTA, CDR2 FQGNSA. The CDR3 sequence is 17 residues long. The CDR3 loop reads CASSLGDLRVMNTEAFF. For the CDR3, the DNA is TGTGCCAGCAGCTTAGGCGACCTCAGGGTCATGAACACTGAAGCTTTCTTT. The whole variable domain, filled in from reference TRBV7-2 and TRBJ1-1, reads GAGVSQSPSNKVTEKGKDVELRCDPISGHTALYWYRQSLGQGLEFLIYFQGNSAPDKSGLPSDRFSAERTGGSVSTLTIQRTQQEDSAVYLCASSLGDLRVMNTEAFFGQGTRLTVV.

On this clonotype itself: A read error may account for a junction end that differs from germline. J is TRBJ1-1 and V is TRBV5-3, with D possibly being TRBD1 (5 bases). TRBV5-3 is labeled an ORF, and its function is uncertain. This CDR3 has 13 amino acids. The CDR3 loop reads CASSLSGGTEAFF. CDR3 nucleotides: TGTGCCAGCAGCTTGTCCGGGGGCACTGAAGCTTTCTTT.

This clonotype was observed a few times. The rearrangement uses TRBV19 and TRBJ1-3, with no clear D. The CDR3 is 14 amino acids. Trimming shortened V by 7 bases and J by 2 bases, and 12 bases separated the two germline ends. Germline-derived CDR1 and CDR2 are LNHDA and SQIVND (reference sequence). The CDR3, as DNA: TGTGCCAGTACCCCTAACGTTGCTGGAAACACCATATATTTT. It is translated as CASTPNVAGNTIYF.

The rearrangement joins TRBV15 to TRBJ2-7; D not resolved. Germline V gene data show CDR1 as LNHNV and CDR2 as YYDKDF (reference sequence). Trimming shortened V by 4 bases and J by 2 bases, and 15 bases separated the two germline ends. The length of the CDR3 is 15 residues. The chain's CDR3 is CATSTPRRPPYEQYF. CDR3 nucleotides: TGTGCCACCAGCACCCCCCGCCGCCCTCCCTACGAGCAGTACTTC.

There are a few counts of this clonotype. The V call is TRBV21-1, the J call TRBJ1-2; the table's D gene call, TRBD1, was not cross checked with the DNA. TRBV21-1 is shown as a pseudogene. The CDR3 sequence is 14 residues long. The CDR3 here is CASSNLGTDYGYTF. The CDR3 DNA sequence: TGTGCCAGCAGCAATCTCGGGACAGACTATGGCTACACCTTC.

This chain connects TRBV6-1 to TRBJ1-1; 8 bases match TRBD1. V gave up 1 base and J gave up 4 bases; unmatched junction bases: 8. The CDR3 sequence is 16 residues long. Looked up from germline, CDR1 is MNHNS and CDR2 is SASEGT. CDR3 loop: CASSEDRGYFGTEAFF. CDR3 nucleotides: TGTGCCAGCAGTGAAGACAGGGGGTATTTTGGCACTGAAGCTTTCTTT.

CDR3: CASSLGRRGGYTF. The CDR3 DNA is TGTGCCAGCAGTTTAGGCCGCCGGGGAGGCTACACCTTC. This chain connects TRBV12-3 or TRBV12-4 to TRBJ1-2; D not resolved. CDR3 length: 13 residues. V lost 1 base and J lost 8, with 11 bases in between.

This clonotype was detected only a few times. The gene calls are TRBV2 and TRBJ1-4; TRBD1 matches at 8 bases. J was trimmed by 5 bases and V by 6 bases; bases with no gene match: 14. The CDR3 covers 17 residues. Germline loops: CDR1 SNHLY, CDR2 FYNNEI. Here the CDR3 DNA reads TGTGCCAGCAGGGGGACCAGGGGGCGCCGCCAGAATGAAAAACTGTTTTTT. Translating gives CASRGTRGRRQNEKLFF.

V is TRBV7-8 and J is TRBJ1-5, with D maybe TRBD1 (5 bases). Between the trimmed V and J ends, which lost 1 base and 1 base, there was a span of 17 bases. This CDR3 contains 18 residues. Germline values: CDR1 SGHVS, CDR2 FQNEAQ. The CDR3, as DNA: TGTGCCAGCAGCTTAGGCTACGGGGCCCGAGGGAGCAATCAGCCCCAGCATTTT. Its translation is CASSLGYGARGSNQPQHF.

This clonotype came up once. This rearrangement joins TRBV20-1 to TRBJ1-3; 7 bases align to TRBD1. With 6 bases clipped from V and 4 bases from J, the junction kept 15 bases outside the gene matches. The CDR3 is made up of 16 amino acids. The germline V gene has CDR1 DFQATT and CDR2 SNEGSKA (reference sequence). DNA for the CDR3: TGCAGTGCCGTCGCTCCCAAAGGGACAGCGGGAAACACCATATATTTT. It is translated as CSAVAPKGTAGNTIYF.

J is TRBJ2-5 and V is TRBV11-3; D ambiguous. The CDR3 covers 11 residues. Germline lookup yields CDR1 SGHNT and CDR2 YENEEA. The V gene lost 3 bases and the J gene lost 5 bases, with 4 bases spanning the gap. In nucleotides, the CDR3 is TGTGCCAGCAGCTTTGGGGAGACCCAGTACTTC. It codes for CASSFGETQYF.

The CDR3 protein is CASSARTGGWGVGNQPQHF. The CDR3 DNA follows: TGTGCCAGTAGTGCCCGGACAGGTGGATGGGGGGTCGGCAATCAGCCCCAGCATTTT. The chain carries TRBV19 and TRBJ1-5, with TRBD1 matching 7 bases. Germline V CDR1 and CDR2: LNHDA, SQIVND (reference sequence). CDR3 length: 19 residues. J gave up 2 bases and V 5 bases, and 18 bases lay outside the gene matches.

This clonotype has just a few counts. The V call is TRBV5-1, the J call TRBJ1-2; the match to TRBD1 covers 9 bases. CDR3 length: 13 residues. The germline CDR1 and CDR2 sequences are SGHRS and YFSETQ. The V gene end was trimmed by 2 bases and the J gene end by 6 bases; junction bases not matched to a gene: 2. CDR3 residues: CASSLNRGHGYTF. The DNA for the CDR3 is TGCGCCAGCAGCTTAAACAGGGGGCATGGCTACACCTTC.

On this clonotype itself: The missing conserved phenylalanine or tryptophan at the end of this CDR3 makes a read error likely. The DNA is left out, because the CDR3 cannot be placed on it with certainty; the CDR3 is given as TCRdb lists it. This chain links TRBV12-3 or TRBV12-4 with TRBJ2-3; the table's D call, TRBD1, has no DNA check behind it. The CDR3 has 12 residues if both end residues are counted. CDR3 residues: CASSLRGVRTAI.

V gene TRBV19 combines with J gene TRBJ1-6, with no clear D. The V and J ends lost 6 bases and 6 bases respectively, with 6 bases between them. Germline lookup yields CDR1 LNHDA and CDR2 SQIVND (reference sequence). The CDR3 spans 12 residues. The CDR3 sequence: CASSFRNSPLHF. The CDR3 coding sequence is TGTGCCAGTAGCTTTCGTAATTCACCCCTCCACTTT.

The chain employs TRBV27 and TRBJ2-7; the match to TRBD1 covers 11 bases. Trimming at V came to 4 bases and at J to 7 bases, leaving 9 bases not matched to a gene. Germline V gene data show CDR1 as MNHEY and CDR2 as SMNVEV (reference sequence). The CDR3 runs to 15 residues. CDR3 nucleotides: TGTGCCAGCAGTTCTCGGGACAGGGGGATGTGGGAGCAGTACTTC. Amino acid sequence: CASSSRDRGMWEQYF.